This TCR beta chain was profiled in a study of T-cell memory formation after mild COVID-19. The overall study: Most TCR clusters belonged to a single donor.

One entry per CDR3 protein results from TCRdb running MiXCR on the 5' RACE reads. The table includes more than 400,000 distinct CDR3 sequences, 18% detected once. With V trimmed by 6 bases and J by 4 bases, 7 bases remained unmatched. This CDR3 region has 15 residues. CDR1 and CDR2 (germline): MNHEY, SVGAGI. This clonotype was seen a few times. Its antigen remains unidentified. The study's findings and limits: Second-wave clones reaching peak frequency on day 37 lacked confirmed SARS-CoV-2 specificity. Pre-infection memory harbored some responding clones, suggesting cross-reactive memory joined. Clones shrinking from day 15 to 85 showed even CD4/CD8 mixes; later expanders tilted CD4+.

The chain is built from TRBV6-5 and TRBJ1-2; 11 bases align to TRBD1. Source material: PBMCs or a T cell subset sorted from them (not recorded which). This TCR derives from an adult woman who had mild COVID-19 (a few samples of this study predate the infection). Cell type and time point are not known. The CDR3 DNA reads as TGTGCCAGCAGCCCGGACAGGGGGCGCGTCTATGGCTACACCTTC. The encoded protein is CASSPDRGRVYGYTF.